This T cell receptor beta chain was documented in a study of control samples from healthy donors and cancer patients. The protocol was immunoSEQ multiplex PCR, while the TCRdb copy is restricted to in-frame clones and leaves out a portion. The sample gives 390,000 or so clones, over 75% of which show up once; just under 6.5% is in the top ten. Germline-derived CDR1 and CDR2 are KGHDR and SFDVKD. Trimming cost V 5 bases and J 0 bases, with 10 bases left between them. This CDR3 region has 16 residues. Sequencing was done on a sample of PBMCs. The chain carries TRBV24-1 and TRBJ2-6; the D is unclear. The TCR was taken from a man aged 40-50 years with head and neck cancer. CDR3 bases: TGTGCCACCAGTGGCTCACTCCTCTCTGGGGCCAACGTCCTGACTTTC. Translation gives CATSGSLLSGANVLTF.